This T cell receptor beta chain was profiled in a study of blood T cell repertoires in COVID-19. The wider study: Some COVID-19 samples were acute and others convalescent; all came from the United States, Italy and Spain. PBMCs, B-cell-depleted T cells, or T cells were the source of the cDNA or gDNA that made up the material.

Original analysis: For nucleated cells, counts were estimated from reference gene primer amplification. Profiled with immunoSEQ multiplex PCR; TCRdb holds only in-frame clones, not every one. V, J and clone size derive from that table, while D and trimming were established from the DNA sequence. The sample holds around 340,000 clones, approximately 86% seen once. Participants were aged about 18 to 100 years from approximately 24 US areas. The specimen was PBMCs or T cells enriched from blood (not recorded which). The receptor's source is a woman in her thirties or forties with acute COVID-19.

The CDR3 bases are TGTGCCAGCTCAGGTCCGGGACAGGGCAATCAGCCCCAGCATTTT. Translated: CASSGPGQGNQPQHF. The rearrangement joins TRBV2 to TRBJ1-5; 8 positions agree with TRBD1. The CDR3 length is 15 residues. Germline V gene sequence: CDR1 SNHLY, CDR2 FYNNEI. The junction had 8 bases not matched to a gene; V was cut back by 8 bases and J by 2 bases. The full variable domain, in which reference TRBV2 and TRBJ1-5 provide the parts outside the CDR3, is EPEVTQTPSHQVTQMGQEVILRCVPISNHLYFYWYRQILGQKVEFLVSFYNNEISEKSEIFDDQFSVERPDGSNFTLKIRSTKLEDSAMYFCASSGPGQGNQPQHFGDGTRLSIL.